Listed below are T cell receptor beta chains from one sample, sequenced in a study of blood T cell repertoires in COVID-19. Clones were sequenced by immunoSEQ multiplex PCR, and TCRdb holds only the in-frame ones, with some missing. The profile shows some 260,000 clones, around 85% of them singletons. The sequencing sample was made of peripheral blood. The receptors derive from a woman aged 40 to 50 with active or convalescent COVID-19. Each CDR3 is given with its conserved first and last residue. The order of the fields is clone size, D gene, J gene, V gene, CDR3 DNA, CDR3 protein. D genes are given only for firm matches. Clone size is stated in some rows and not others, as once, few, many or a class when expanded.

>once|NA|TRBJ2-2|TRBV2
TGTGCCAGCAGGTGGGACAAGAACACCGGGGAGCTGTTTTTT
CASRWDKNTGELFF
>NA|NA|TRBJ1-1|TRBV10-3
TGTGCCATCAGTCCCGGGACTGAAGCTTTCTTT
CAISPGTEAFF
>NA|NA|TRBJ1-2|TRBV11-2
TGTGCCAGCAGCTTAGGGGCCGACTACACCTTC
CASSLGADYTF
>NA|TRBD1|TRBJ1-3|TRBV5-4
TGTGCCAGCAGCCATGCTGAGACAGGGAGAAACACCATATATTTT
CASSHAETGRNTIYF
>NA|TRBD1|TRBJ1-1|TRBV5-6
TGTGCCAGCAGCCTTGGACAGGCCGTTACTTTCTTT
CASSLGQAVTFF
>NA|NA|TRBJ2-1|TRBV12-3/TRBV12-4
TGTGCCAGCAGTTTTCGGAGCGGTGAGCAGTTCTTC
CASSFRSGEQFF
>NA|TRBD2|TRBJ2-1|TRBV6-4
TGTGCCAGCAGATCTAGCGGGGGGGCAAAAAATGAGCAGTTCTTC
CASRSSGGAKNEQFF
>NA|TRBD1|TRBJ1-3|TRBV7-8
TGTGCCAGCAGCCCGTCAACAGGGGCTGGAAACACCATATATTTT
CASSPSTGAGNTIYF
>NA|TRBD2|TRBJ2-3|TRBV7-6
TGTGCCAGCAGCTGGGGACTAAGTGGGATCACAGATACGCAGTATTTT
CASSWGLSGITDTQYF
>NA|NA|TRBJ2-1|TRBV7-2
TGTGCCAGCAGCGTAGGCGCGGCCGGGACCTACAATGAGCAGTTCTTC
CASSVGAAGTYNEQFF
>NA|NA|TRBJ2-1|TRBV11-3
TGTGCCAGCAGCTGGACTAAGAACAATGAGCAGTTCTTC
CASSWTKNNEQFF
>NA|TRBD2|TRBJ2-3|TRBV7-3
TGTGCCAGCAGCTCGGGGGGGTCTCTTTCCGATACGCAGTATTTT
CASSSGGSLSDTQYF
>few|TRBD1|TRBJ1-1|TRBV5-4
TGTGCCAGCAGCGGACAGGGACAGGGGGCGAAGGCTGAAGCTTTCTTT
CASSGQGQGAKAEAFF
>NA|TRBD1|TRBJ1-1|TRBV10-3
TGTGCCATCAAGACAGGGGGCTACAACACTGAAGCTTTCTTT
CAIKTGGYNTEAFF
>NA|TRBD2|TRBJ2-1|TRBV11-3
TGTGCCAGCAGCCTAGGGGAGCGGGGTTACAATGAGCAGTTCTTC
CASSLGERGYNEQFF
>NA|NA|TRBJ1-1|TRBV18
TGTGCCAGCTCACTTAGACAGGCACAAGGTCGAGGCACTGAAGCTTTCTTT
CASSLRQAQGRGTEAFF
>NA|TRBD1|TRBJ1-1|TRBV30
TGTGCCTGGACTCAGGGGGCAATGGCTGAAGCTTTCTTT
CAWTQGAMAEAFF
>few|NA|TRBJ1-2|TRBV5-6
TGTGCCAGCAGCTTGGCCTACGGTGCGGGTGGCTACACCTTC
CASSLAYGAGGYTF
>once|NA|TRBJ1-6|TRBV30
TGTGCCTGGAGTGTATTTGGGGGGGTGACACCCCTCCACTTT
CAWSVFGGVTPLHF
>NA|TRBD1|TRBJ1-2|TRBV27
TGTGCCAGCAGTTTAGCGACAGGGAGCTATGGCTACACCTTC
CASSLATGSYGYTF
>once|TRBD1|TRBJ1-4|TRBV7-9
TGTGCCAGCACCCCGGGACAGACTAATGAAAAACTGTTTTTT
CASTPGQTNEKLFF
>NA|TRBD1|TRBJ1-3|TRBV5-6
TGTGCCAGCAGCACAGCCCGGGACAGCTCTGGAAACACCATATATTTT
CASSTARDSSGNTIYF
>NA|NA|TRBJ2-3|TRBV5-1
TGCGCCAGCAGCGTAGCAGGGGGCACAGATACGCAGTATTTT
CASSVAGGTDTQYF
>NA|TRBD1|TRBJ1-1|TRBV28
TGTGCCAGCAGTCCCGGTGGGACAGCCAACACTGAAGCTTTCTTT
CASSPGGTANTEAFF
>NA|TRBD1|TRBJ2-1|TRBV5-1
TGCGCCAGCAGCTCCGGGACAGGAATTCTTAATGAGCAGTTCTTC
CASSSGTGILNEQFF
>NA|NA|TRBJ1-2|TRBV28
TGTGCCAGCAGCCTAGATTTGACGGGTTTTTATGGCTACACCTTC
CASSLDLTGFYGYTF
>NA|TRBD2|TRBJ2-1|TRBV11-3
TGTGCCAGCAGCTTAGAGGCGGGGGGGAAAAATGAGCAGTTCTTC
CASSLEAGGKNEQFF
>NA|TRBD1|TRBJ2-7|TRBV28
TGTGCCAGCAGTTTATCGGTAGGACAGGGGAACGAGCAGTACTTC
CASSLSVGQGNEQYF
>NA|TRBD2|TRBJ2-5|TRBV9
TGTGCCAGCAGCGCCGGGACTATCCAAGAGACCCAGTACTTC
CASSAGTIQETQYF
>NA|TRBD1|TRBJ1-4|TRBV7-4
TGTGCCAGCAGCCCCGGACAGGGGAATACTAATGAAAAACTGTTTTTT
CASSPGQGNTNEKLFF
>NA|TRBD2|TRBJ2-1|TRBV2
TGTGCCAGCAGTGAAGCGGGTAGCGGGGGGGGTATCTACAATGAGCAGTTCTTC
CASSEAGSGGGIYNEQFF
>NA|TRBD1|TRBJ1-5|TRBV5-6
TGTGCCAGCAGCTCCGGGACAGGGGGACTGGGCAATCAGCCCCAGCATTTT
CASSSGTGGLGNQPQHF
>NA|NA|TRBJ2-5|TRBV7-8
TGTGCCAGCAGCCTACGGGGAGAGACCCAGTACTTC
CASSLRGETQYF
>NA|TRBD1|TRBJ1-3|TRBV19
TGTGCCAGTAGTCTATCAGGGGGGCCCGGAAACACCATATATTTT
CASSLSGGPGNTIYF
>NA|NA|TRBJ2-2|TRBV11-3
TGTGCCAGCAGTCTCGGGGTGAGGAACACCGGGGAGCTGTTTTTT
CASSLGVRNTGELFF
>NA|NA|TRBJ2-5|TRBV6-5
TGTGCCAGCAGTTACTCAAGTGCTGGGGCGGGGGAGACCCAGTACTTC
CASSYSSAGAGETQYF
>NA|TRBD2|TRBJ2-5|TRBV7-8
TGTGCCAGCAGCTTAGAGCTAGCGGGGGGAGAGACCCAGTACTTC
CASSLELAGGETQYF